Listed below are T cell receptor beta chains from one sample, sequenced in a study of OX40 agonist ivuxolimab in advanced cancers. Here immunoSEQ multiplex PCR was the method, and the copy in TCRdb shows in-frame clones only, minus some. The repertoire holds tens of thousands of clones, with roughly 87% as singletons. The sequences come from CD4+ or CD8+ T cells sorted from blood, collected in a trial of the OX40 agonist ivuxolimab. Receptors originate from an adult with an advanced solid tumor such as melanoma, head and neck, liver or kidney cancer. Each CDR3 is given without its conserved first and last residue. Fields, in order: J gene, V gene, CDR3 protein.

TRBJ2-2 TRBV18 ASSLEGADAGELF
TRBJ1-1 TRBV29-1 SAQRGNTEAF
TRBJ2-3 TRBV9 ASSVVSTAPQY
TRBJ1-2 TRBV7-2 ASSLGTGGTYAVYGYT
TRBJ1-5 TRBV2 ASSEGDWSNQPQH
TRBJ1-1 TRBV30 AWSVSVLARKKLEAF
TRBJ2-2 TRBV9 ASSTSGGYQNTGELF
TRBJ2-3 TRBV28 ASSLGQPQY
TRBJ1-5 TRBV19 ASTTTGPQH
TRBJ1-2 TRBV5-1 ASSLRTGGITSGYT
TRBJ2-1 TRBV29-1 SGFRGKNEQF
TRBJ1-1 TRBV7-2 ASSLTGQPNTEAF
TRBJ2-1 TRBV6-5 ASSPPPRYNEQF
TRBJ1-2 TRBV30 AWRVGIEGYT
TRBJ1-1 TRBV18 ASSPQGQGNTEAF
TRBJ2-1 TRBV7-2 ASSLEFRLAGNNEQF
TRBJ2-3 TRBV30 ACWEGRNDLDTQY
TRBJ2-1 TRBV14 ASSQAPPGTFRSYNEQF
TRBJ2-1 TRBV10-3 AISESQGTYNEQF
TRBJ2-7 TRBV6-5 ASRFKGAHEQY
TRBJ2-7 TRBV6-5 ASSLRSGLTYEQY
TRBJ1-6 TRBV7-2 ASSFRTGRDLH
TRBJ2-5 TRBV20-1 SAGESETQY
TRBJ2-3 TRBV27 ASSLREGQGTQY
TRBJ2-7 TRBV27 ASSLGFRGPYEQY
TRBJ2-1 TRBV5-6 ASSARDRGSYNEQF
TRBJ2-7 TRBV29-1 SDRAIGGYEQY
TRBJ2-5 TRBV7-2 ASSYPDREAQY
TRBJ1-2 TRBV14 ASSRQFFYGYT
TRBJ2-1 TRBV12-5 ASGLGRYEQF
TRBJ2-1 TRBV30 AWSVGLAGFSYNEQF
TRBJ2-1 TRBV7-3 ASSPGHSINSNEQF
TRBJ2-2 TRBV5-1 ASSPTGGVEELF
TRBJ2-2 TRBV18 ASSPGQAGELF
TRBJ2-2 TRBV9 ASSVGGASVGELF
TRBJ1-1 TRBV7-8 ASSSRDTPEAF